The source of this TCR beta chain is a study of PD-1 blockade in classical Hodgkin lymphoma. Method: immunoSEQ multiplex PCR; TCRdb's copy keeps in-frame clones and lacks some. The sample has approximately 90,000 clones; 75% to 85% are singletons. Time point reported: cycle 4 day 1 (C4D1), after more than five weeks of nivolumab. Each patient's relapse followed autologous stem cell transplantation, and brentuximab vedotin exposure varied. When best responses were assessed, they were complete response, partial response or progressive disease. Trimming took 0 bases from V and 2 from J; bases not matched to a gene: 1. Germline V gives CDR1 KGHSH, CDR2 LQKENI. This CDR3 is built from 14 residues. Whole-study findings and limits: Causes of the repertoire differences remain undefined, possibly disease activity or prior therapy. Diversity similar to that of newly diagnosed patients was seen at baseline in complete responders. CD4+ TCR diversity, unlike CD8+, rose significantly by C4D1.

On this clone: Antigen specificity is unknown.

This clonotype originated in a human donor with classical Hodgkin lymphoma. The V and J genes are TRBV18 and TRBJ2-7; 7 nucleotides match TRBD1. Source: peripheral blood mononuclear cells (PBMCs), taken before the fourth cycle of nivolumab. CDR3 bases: TGTGCCAGCTCACCACCGGGACAGCCCTACGAGCAGTACTTC. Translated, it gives CASSPPGQPYEQYF.